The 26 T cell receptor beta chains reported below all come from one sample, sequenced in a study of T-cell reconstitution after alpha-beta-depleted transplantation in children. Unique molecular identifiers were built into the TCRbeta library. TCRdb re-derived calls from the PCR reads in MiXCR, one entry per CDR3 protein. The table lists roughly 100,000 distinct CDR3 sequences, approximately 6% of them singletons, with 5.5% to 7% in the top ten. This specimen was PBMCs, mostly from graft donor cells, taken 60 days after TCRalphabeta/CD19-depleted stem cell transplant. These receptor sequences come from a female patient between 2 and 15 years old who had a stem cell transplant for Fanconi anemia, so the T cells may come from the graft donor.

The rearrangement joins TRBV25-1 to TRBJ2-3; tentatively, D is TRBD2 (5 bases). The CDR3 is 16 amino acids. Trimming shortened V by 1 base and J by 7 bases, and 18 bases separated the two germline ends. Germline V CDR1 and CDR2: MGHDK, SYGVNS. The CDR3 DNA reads TGTGCCAGCAGTGAATCTGGTGAGGGAACCCCTCATACGCAGTATTTT. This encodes CASSESGEGTPHTQYF.

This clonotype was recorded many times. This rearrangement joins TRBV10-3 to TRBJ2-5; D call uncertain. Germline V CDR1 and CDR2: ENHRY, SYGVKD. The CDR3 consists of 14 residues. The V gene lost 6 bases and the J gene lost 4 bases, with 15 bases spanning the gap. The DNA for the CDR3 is TGTGCCATCAGGGACCCCTTGAGCTCAGAGACCCAGTACTTC. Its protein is CAIRDPLSSETQYF.

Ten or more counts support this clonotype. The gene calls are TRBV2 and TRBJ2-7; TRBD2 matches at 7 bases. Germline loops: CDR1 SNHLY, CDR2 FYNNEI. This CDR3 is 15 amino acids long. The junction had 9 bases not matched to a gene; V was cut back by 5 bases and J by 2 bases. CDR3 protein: CASSLWGGRTYEQYF. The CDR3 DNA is TGTGCCAGCAGTTTATGGGGCGGGAGAACCTACGAGCAGTACTTC.

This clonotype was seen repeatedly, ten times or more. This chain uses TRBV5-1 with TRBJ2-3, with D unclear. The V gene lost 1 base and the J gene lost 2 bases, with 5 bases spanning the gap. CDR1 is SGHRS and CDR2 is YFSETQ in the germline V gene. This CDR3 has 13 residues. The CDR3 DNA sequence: TGCGCCAGCAGCTTGCAAAACACAGATACGCAGTATTTT. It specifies CASSLQNTDTQYF.

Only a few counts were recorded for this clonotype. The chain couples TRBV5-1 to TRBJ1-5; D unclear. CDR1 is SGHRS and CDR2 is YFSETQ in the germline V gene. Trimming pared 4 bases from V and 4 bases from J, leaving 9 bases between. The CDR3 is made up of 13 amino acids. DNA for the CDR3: TGCGCCAGCAGCCCGGACGGAAATCAGCCCCAGCATTTT. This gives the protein CASSPDGNQPQHF.

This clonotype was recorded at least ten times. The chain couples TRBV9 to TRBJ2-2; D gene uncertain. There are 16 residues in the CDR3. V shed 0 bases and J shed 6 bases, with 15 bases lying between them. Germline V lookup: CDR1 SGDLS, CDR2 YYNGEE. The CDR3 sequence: CASSVAGPWVAGELFF. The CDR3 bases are TGTGCCAGCAGCGTAGCTGGCCCCTGGGTCGCCGGGGAGCTGTTTTTT.

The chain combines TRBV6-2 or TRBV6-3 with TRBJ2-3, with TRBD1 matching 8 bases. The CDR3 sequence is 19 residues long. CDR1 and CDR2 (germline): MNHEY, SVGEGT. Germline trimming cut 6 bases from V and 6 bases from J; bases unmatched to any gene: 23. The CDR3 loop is CASSLKILSGTGPLDTQYF. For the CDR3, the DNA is TGTGCCAGCAGCCTAAAAATACTTTCCGGGACAGGCCCCCTGGATACGCAGTATTTT.

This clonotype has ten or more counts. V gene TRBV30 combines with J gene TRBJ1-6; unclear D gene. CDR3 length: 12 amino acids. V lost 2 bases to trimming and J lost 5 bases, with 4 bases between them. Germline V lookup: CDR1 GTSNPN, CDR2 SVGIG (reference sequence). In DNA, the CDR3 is TGTGCCTGGAGTCTTCATAATTCACCCCTCCACTTT. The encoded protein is CAWSLHNSPLHF.

CDR3 bases: TGTGCCATCTGGGGACAGAACTACGAGCAGTACTTC. It is translated as CAIWGQNYEQYF. The V and J genes are TRBV3-1 and TRBJ2-7, with 7 bases lining up with TRBD1. V lost 10 bases to trimming and J lost 3 bases; unmatched junction nucleotides: 6. The CDR3 has 12 residues. The germline V gene has CDR1 LGHDT and CDR2 YNNKEL (reference sequence).

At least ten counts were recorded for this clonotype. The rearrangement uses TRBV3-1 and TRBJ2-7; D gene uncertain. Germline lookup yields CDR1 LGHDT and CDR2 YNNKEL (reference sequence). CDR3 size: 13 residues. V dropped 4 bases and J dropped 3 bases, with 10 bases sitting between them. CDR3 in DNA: TGTGCCAGCAGCCCCACACTAAACTACGAGCAGTACTTC. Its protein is CASSPTLNYEQYF.

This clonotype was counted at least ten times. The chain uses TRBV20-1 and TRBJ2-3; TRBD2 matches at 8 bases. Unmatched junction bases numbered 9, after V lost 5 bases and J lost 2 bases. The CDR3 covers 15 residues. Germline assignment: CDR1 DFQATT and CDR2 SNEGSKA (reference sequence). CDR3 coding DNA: TGCAGTGCTGGGAACCAGCGGGGGATCACAGATACGCAGTATTTT. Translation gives CSAGNQRGITDTQYF.

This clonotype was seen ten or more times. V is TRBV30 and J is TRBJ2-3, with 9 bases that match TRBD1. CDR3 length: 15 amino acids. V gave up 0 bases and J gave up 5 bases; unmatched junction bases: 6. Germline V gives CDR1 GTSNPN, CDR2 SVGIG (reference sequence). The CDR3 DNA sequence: TGTGCCTGGAGTGTACGACAGGGGGTCGGAGATACGCAGTATTTT. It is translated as CAWSVRQGVGDTQYF.

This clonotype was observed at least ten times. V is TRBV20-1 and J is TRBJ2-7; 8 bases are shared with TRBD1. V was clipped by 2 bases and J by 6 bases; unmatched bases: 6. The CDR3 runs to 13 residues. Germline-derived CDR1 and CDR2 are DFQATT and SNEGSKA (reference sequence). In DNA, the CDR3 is TGCAGTGCTAGAAGGTGGACAGGGCTCGAGCAGTACTTC. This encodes CSARRWTGLEQYF.

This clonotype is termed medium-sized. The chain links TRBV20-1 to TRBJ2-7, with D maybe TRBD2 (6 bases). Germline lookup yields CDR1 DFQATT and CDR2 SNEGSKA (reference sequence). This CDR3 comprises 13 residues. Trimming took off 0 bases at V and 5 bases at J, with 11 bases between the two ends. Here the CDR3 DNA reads TGCAGTGCTAGAGATGGAGGGCGAAACGAGCAGTACTTC. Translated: CSARDGGRNEQYF.

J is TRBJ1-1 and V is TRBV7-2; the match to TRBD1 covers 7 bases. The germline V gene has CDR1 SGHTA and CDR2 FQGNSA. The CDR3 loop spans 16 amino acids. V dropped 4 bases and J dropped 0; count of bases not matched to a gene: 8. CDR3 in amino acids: CASSSNRGGMNTEAFF. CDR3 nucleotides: TGTGCCAGCAGCTCCAACAGGGGAGGAATGAACACTGAAGCTTTCTTT.

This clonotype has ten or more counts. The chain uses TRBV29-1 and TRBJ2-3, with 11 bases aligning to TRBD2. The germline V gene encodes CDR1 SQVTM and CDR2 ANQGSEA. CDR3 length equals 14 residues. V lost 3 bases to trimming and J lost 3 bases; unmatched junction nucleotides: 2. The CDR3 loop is CSVDASGGTDTQYF. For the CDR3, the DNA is TGCAGCGTTGATGCTAGCGGGGGGACAGATACGCAGTATTTT.

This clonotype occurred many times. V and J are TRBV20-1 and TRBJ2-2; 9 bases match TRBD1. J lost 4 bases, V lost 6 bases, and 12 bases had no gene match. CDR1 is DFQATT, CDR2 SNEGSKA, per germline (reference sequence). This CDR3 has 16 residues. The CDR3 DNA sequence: TGCAGTGCCCCCTATAACAGGGGGCTGGGCACCGGGGAGCTGTTTTTT. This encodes CSAPYNRGLGTGELFF.

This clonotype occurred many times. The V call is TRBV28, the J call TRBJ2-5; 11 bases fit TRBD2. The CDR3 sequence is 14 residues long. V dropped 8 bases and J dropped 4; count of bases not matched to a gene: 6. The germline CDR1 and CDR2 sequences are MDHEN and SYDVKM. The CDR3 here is CASSVAGGTETQYF. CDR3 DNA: TGTGCCAGCTCCGTAGCGGGGGGGACAGAGACCCAGTACTTC.

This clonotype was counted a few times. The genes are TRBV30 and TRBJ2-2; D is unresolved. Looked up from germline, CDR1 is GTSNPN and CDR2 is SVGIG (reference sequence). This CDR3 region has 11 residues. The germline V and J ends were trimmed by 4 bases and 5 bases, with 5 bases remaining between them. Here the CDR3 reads CAWKLTGELFF. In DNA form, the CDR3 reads TGTGCCTGGAAGCTGACCGGGGAGCTGTTTTTT.

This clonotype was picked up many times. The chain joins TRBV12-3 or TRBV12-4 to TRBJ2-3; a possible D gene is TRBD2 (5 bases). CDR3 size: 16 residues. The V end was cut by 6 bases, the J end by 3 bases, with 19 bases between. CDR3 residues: CASRGRKQEDTDTQYF. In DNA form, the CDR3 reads TGTGCCAGCAGGGGGAGAAAGCAGGAAGATACAGATACGCAGTATTTT.

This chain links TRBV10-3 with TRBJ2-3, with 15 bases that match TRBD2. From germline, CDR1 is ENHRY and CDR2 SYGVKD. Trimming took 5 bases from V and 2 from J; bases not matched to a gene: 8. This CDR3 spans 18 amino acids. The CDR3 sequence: CAISPGLAGGLSTDTQYF. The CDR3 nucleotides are TGTGCCATCAGTCCCGGACTAGCGGGAGGGCTCTCCACAGATACGCAGTATTTT.

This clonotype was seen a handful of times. In DNA form, the CDR3 reads TGTGCCAGCAGCTTAGTACTAGCGGGAGGGCTAGAAGATACGCAGTATTTT. It specifies CASSLVLAGGLEDTQYF. This rearrangement joins TRBV7-6 to TRBJ2-3, with 13 bases matching TRBD2. CDR3 length equals 17 residues. The junction had 6 bases not matched to a gene; V was cut back by 1 base and J by 5 bases. In germline, CDR1 is SGHVS, CDR2 FNYEAQ.

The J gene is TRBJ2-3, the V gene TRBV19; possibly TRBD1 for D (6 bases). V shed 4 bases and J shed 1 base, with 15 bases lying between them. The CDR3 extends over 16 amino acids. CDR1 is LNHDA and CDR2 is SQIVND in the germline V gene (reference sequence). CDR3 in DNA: TGTGCCAGTAGTACCCTCCAGGGGCATGGCACAGATACGCAGTATTTT. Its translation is CASSTLQGHGTDTQYF. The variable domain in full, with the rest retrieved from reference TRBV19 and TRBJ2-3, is DGGITQSPKYLFRKEGQNVTLSCEQNLNHDAMYWYRQDPGQGLRLIYYSQIVNDFQKGDIAEGYSVSREKKESFPLTVTSAQKNPTAFYLCASSTLQGHGTDTQYFGPGTRLTVL.

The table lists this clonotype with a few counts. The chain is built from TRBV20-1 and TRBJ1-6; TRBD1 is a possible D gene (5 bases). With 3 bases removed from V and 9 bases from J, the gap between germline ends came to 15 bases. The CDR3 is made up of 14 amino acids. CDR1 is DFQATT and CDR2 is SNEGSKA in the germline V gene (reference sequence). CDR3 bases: TGCAGTGCTAGCTTACAGGCGGGAACTTCACCCCTCCACTTT. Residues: CSASLQAGTSPLHF.

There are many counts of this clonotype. This CDR3 reads CSARAEPGQYF. For the CDR3, the DNA is TGCAGTGCTAGAGCCGAGCCCGGGCAGTATTTT. V gene TRBV20-1 combines with J gene TRBJ2-3; D is uncertain. The CDR3 covers 11 residues. Trimming stripped 1 base from V and 11 bases from J, with 10 bases between. Looked up from germline, CDR1 is DFQATT and CDR2 is SNEGSKA (reference sequence).

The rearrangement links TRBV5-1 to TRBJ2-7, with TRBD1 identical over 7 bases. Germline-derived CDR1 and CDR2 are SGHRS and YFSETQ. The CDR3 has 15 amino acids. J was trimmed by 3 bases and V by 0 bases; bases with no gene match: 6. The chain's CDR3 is CASSLGTGALYEQYF. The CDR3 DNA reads TGCGCCAGCAGCTTGGGGACAGGCGCCCTCTACGAGCAGTACTTC.